Shown below are 25 T cell receptor beta chains from a single sample sequenced in a study of beta chain features in type 1 diabetes. The isolated RNA, all of it, was reverse transcribed, so expressed TCRB transcripts were what got sequenced. Assay used: immunoSEQ multiplex PCR; TCRdb lists only in-frame clones, some missing. The sample holds about 360,000 clones, about 12% seen once. The sequenced material came from naive CD4+ T cells from blood. These receptors all stem from a man aged 18 to 35 in good health.

As DNA, the CDR3 is TGTGCCAGCAGCCAAGTCACTAGCGGGAGCGACGAGCAGTTCTTC. Translating it yields CASSQVTSGSDEQFF. This rearrangement joins TRBV4-2 to TRBJ2-1; TRBD2 matches 11 bases. Germline V gene data show CDR1 as LGHNA and CDR2 as YNFKEQ. CDR3 size: 15 residues. V trimming: 1 base; J trimming: 10 bases; junction bases outside the gene matches: 6.

V and J are TRBV7-2 and TRBJ2-1; D is unresolved. The CDR3 loop spans 14 amino acids. Germline V gene data show CDR1 as SGHTA and CDR2 as FQGNSA. The ends were cut back, 5 bases at V and 0 bases at J, with 8 bases in the middle. The CDR3 bases are TGTGCCAGCAGCCTACGTCGCTCCTACAATGAGCAGTTCTTC. It translates to CASSLRRSYNEQFF.

This clone was seen a few times. The CDR3 spells CASSFGYQAESYEQYF. Written as DNA, the CDR3 is TGTGCCAGCAGCTTTGGGTACCAAGCGGAAAGTTACGAGCAGTACTTC. The chain employs TRBV7-9 and TRBJ2-7; perhaps TRBD2 as D (5 bases). Per the germline V gene, CDR1 is SEHNR and CDR2 is FQNEAQ (reference sequence). V was trimmed by 3 bases and J by 4 bases, leaving 19 bases between them. This CDR3 comprises 16 residues.

This chain connects TRBV6-5 to TRBJ1-1, with TRBD1 as a possible D gene (5 bases). The germline V gene has CDR1 MNHEY and CDR2 SVGAGI. Trimming took 6 bases from V and 4 from J, leaving 15 bases between them. The CDR3 runs to 14 residues. The CDR3 DNA is TGTGCCAGCAGAATTGTTCAGGGAAGCACTGAAGCTTTCTTT. It is translated as CASRIVQGSTEAFF.

The table lists this clone with a few counts. The V gene is TRBV30, the J gene TRBJ1-2, with D possibly matching TRBD1 (6 bases). Germline V gives CDR1 GTSNPN, CDR2 SVGIG (reference sequence). The germline V and J ends were trimmed by 3 bases and 5 bases, with 22 bases remaining between them. The CDR3 is 16 residues long. The CDR3 protein is CAWSPRLAGTSYGYTF. The CDR3 DNA is TGTGCCTGGAGCCCACGCCTCGCCGGGACAAGTTATGGCTACACCTTC.

This clone appeared a few times. The V gene is TRBV6-1, the J gene TRBJ2-3; maybe TRBD1 (5 bases). This CDR3 has 14 residues. From germline, CDR1 is MNHNS and CDR2 SASEGT. Between the trimmed V and J ends, which lost 5 bases and 0 bases, there was a span of 9 bases. In nucleotides, the CDR3 is TGTGCCAGCAGTCCAGGGTCGAGCACAGATACGCAGTATTTT. Translating gives CASSPGSSTDTQYF.

The rearrangement links TRBV19 to TRBJ2-7, with D maybe TRBD1 (6 bases). Germline V CDR1 and CDR2: LNHDA, SQIVND (reference sequence). There are 15 residues in the CDR3. With 5 bases removed from V and 1 base from J, the gap between germline ends came to 15 bases. CDR3 nucleotide sequence: TGTGCCAGTAGTGGAGGAGGACAGCCTTCCTACGAGCAGTACTTC. Translating it yields CASSGGGQPSYEQYF.

This clone occurred a few times. The gene calls are TRBV28 and TRBJ1-2, with D unresolved. Trimming left V 6 bases short and J 7 bases short, with 12 bases between. This CDR3 is built from 12 residues. CDR1 and CDR2 (germline): MDHEN, SYDVKM. CDR3 sequence reads: CASSLILSGYTF. The CDR3 DNA sequence: TGTGCCAGCAGCCTTATTCTCAGTGGCTACACCTTC.

The chain is built from TRBV10-3 and TRBJ1-6; D remains ambiguous. The CDR3 spans 15 residues. The germline V gene encodes CDR1 ENHRY and CDR2 SYGVKD. Trimming took 8 bases from V and 6 from J, leaving 17 bases between them. In nucleotides, the CDR3 is TGTGCCATCCGGGATACCTTCGCGGGTAATTCACCCCTCCACTTT. It encodes CAIRDTFAGNSPLHF.

This clone was counted between two and nine times. The chain has TRBV7-3 and TRBJ2-1, with 12 bases aligning to TRBD2. From germline, CDR1 is SGHTA and CDR2 FQGTGA. This CDR3 spans 17 amino acids. Trimming at V came to 0 bases and at J to 7 bases, leaving 7 bases not matched to a gene. The CDR3, as DNA: TGTGCCAGCAGCTTAACGGGTACTAGCGGGAGGTGGAATGAGCAGTTCTTC. This codes for CASSLTGTSGRWNEQFF.

Only a few counts were recorded for this clone. V is TRBV15 and J is TRBJ2-1; D may be TRBD1 (5 bases). V lost 3 bases and J 3 bases, leaving 15 bases between the germline ends. CDR1 and CDR2 (germline): LNHNV, YYDKDF (reference sequence). There are 16 residues in the CDR3. CDR3 residues: CATSSDLSQGYNEQFF. The DNA of the CDR3 is TGTGCCACCAGCAGTGACCTAAGTCAGGGCTACAATGAGCAGTTCTTC.

This clone was seen a few times. The chain uses TRBV29-1 and TRBJ2-1; D not certain. Looked up from germline, CDR1 is SQVTM and CDR2 is ANQGSEA. V lost 4 bases to trimming and J lost 4 bases, with 14 bases between them. This CDR3 contains 14 residues. The CDR3 sequence is CSVVPPTRYNEQFF. The CDR3 DNA follows: TGCAGCGTTGTCCCCCCAACACGATACAATGAGCAGTTCTTC.

This clone was seen a few times. The chain combines TRBV9 with TRBJ1-4; the match to TRBD1 covers 9 bases. Germline CDR1 is SGDLS and CDR2 is YYNGEE. The CDR3 is made up of 14 amino acids. V shed 3 bases and J 8 bases; nucleotides not matched to a gene: 5. The DNA of the CDR3 is TGTGCCAGCAGCGCGGGACAGGGAAGAGAAAAACTGTTTTTT. Amino acids: CASSAGQGREKLFF.

CDR3: CASSQQNSNQPQHF. Here the CDR3 DNA reads TGTGCCAGCAGCCAACAGAATAGCAATCAGCCCCAGCATTTT. The rearrangement uses TRBV28 and TRBJ1-5; D unresolved. Germline-derived CDR1 and CDR2 are MDHEN and SYDVKM. The CDR3 is 14 residues long. Deletions cut 6 bases from V and 0 bases from J, with 9 bases between.

The chain uses TRBV30 and TRBJ1-2, with D perhaps matching TRBD1 (5 bases). V gave up 0 bases and J gave up 2 bases, with 13 bases separating them. The germline gives CDR1 GTSNPN, CDR2 SVGIG (reference sequence). This CDR3 region has 15 residues. The CDR3 coding sequence is TGTGCCTGGAGTGTACTCGGGGGAGACAACTATGGCTACACCTTC. Amino acid sequence: CAWSVLGGDNYGYTF.

This clone was counted only a few times. The genes are TRBV6-5 and TRBJ1-4; D remains ambiguous. This CDR3 contains 15 residues. From germline, CDR1 is MNHEY and CDR2 SVGAGI. Deletions cut 7 bases from V and 8 bases from J, with 20 bases between. CDR3: CASKQRVTAGEKLFF. CDR3 bases: TGTGCCAGCAAACAACGGGTCACTGCGGGAGAAAAACTGTTTTTT.

The J gene is TRBJ2-1, the V gene TRBV14; 7 bases fit TRBD2. Looked up from germline, CDR1 is SGHDN and CDR2 is FVKESK. V dropped 4 bases and J dropped 3; count of bases not matched to a gene: 6. The CDR3 sequence is 15 residues long. This CDR3 reads CASSLLAALYNEQFF. CDR3 coding DNA: TGTGCCAGCAGCCTCCTAGCGGCCCTCTACAATGAGCAGTTCTTC.

This clone was picked up a small number of times. The chain is built from TRBV9 and TRBJ1-4; TRBD1 aligns across 7 bases. J lost 7 bases, V lost 4 bases, and 7 bases had no gene match. From germline, CDR1 is SGDLS and CDR2 YYNGEE. The CDR3 length is 14 residues. In DNA, the CDR3 is TGTGCCAGCAGCCCGACAGGGCCCGGTGAAAAACTGTTTTTT. It codes for CASSPTGPGEKLFF.

The chain couples TRBV5-4 to TRBJ2-7; maybe TRBD1 (6 bases). V was shortened by 2 bases and J by 2 bases, with 11 bases between the two germline ends. This CDR3 comprises 14 residues. Germline loops: CDR1 SGHNT, CDR2 YYREEE (reference sequence). CDR3 nucleotides: TGTGCCAGCAGCTTATTGGGACAAACCTACGAGCAGTACTTC. It is translated as CASSLLGQTYEQYF. Variable domain in full (rest from reference TRBV5-4 and TRBJ2-7): ETGVTQSPTHLIKTRGQQVTLRCSSQSGHNTVSWYQQALGQGPQFIFQYYREEENGRGNFPPRFSGLQFPNYSSELNVNALELDDSALYLCASSLLGQTYEQYFGPGTRLTVT.

V is TRBV11-2 and J is TRBJ2-3; a weak D match, TRBD2 (7 bases). Germline CDR1 SGHAT, CDR2 FQNNGV. Trimming shortened V by 4 bases and J by 0 bases, and 11 bases separated the two germline ends. The CDR3 spans 15 residues. CDR3 DNA: TGTGCCAGCAGCTGGGGGGGCACCAGCACAGATACGCAGTATTTT. The encoded protein is CASSWGGTSTDTQYF.

The rearrangement links TRBV5-1 to TRBJ2-7, with D uncertain. The germline V gene has CDR1 SGHRS and CDR2 YFSETQ. The CDR3 runs to 12 residues. The ends were cut back, 4 bases at V and 4 bases at J, with 9 bases in the middle. The CDR3: CASSPHGYEQYF. The CDR3 DNA is TGCGCCAGCAGCCCTCACGGTTACGAGCAGTACTTC.

In this sample, this clone turned up a few times. The CDR3 is CASSRVGESSYEQYF. CDR3 DNA sequence: TGTGCCAGCAGTAGGGTGGGAGAGAGCTCCTACGAGCAGTACTTC. The V and J genes are TRBV25-1 and TRBJ2-7; D is perhaps TRBD2 (5 bases). V gave up 5 bases and J gave up 0 bases, with 14 bases separating them. The germline CDR1 and CDR2 sequences are MGHDK and SYGVNS. This CDR3 is built from 15 residues.

The chain combines TRBV7-2 with TRBJ2-7; no definite D call. The CDR3 has 15 residues. Germline assignment: CDR1 SGHTA and CDR2 FQGNSA. Trimming pared 0 bases from V and 2 bases from J, leaving 11 bases between. The CDR3 is CASSLARQTAYEQYF. The CDR3 bases are TGTGCCAGCAGCTTAGCGCGGCAGACCGCCTACGAGCAGTACTTC.

This clone was counted only a few times. The J gene is TRBJ1-1, the V gene TRBV30; TRBD1 matches 10 bases. The CDR3 spans 13 residues. V trimming: 4 bases; J trimming: 6 bases; junction bases outside the gene matches: 5. Germline CDR1 reads GTSNPN; CDR2 reads SVGIG (reference sequence). The CDR3 DNA follows: TGTGCCTGGACTCCGACAGGGGGCCCTGAAGCTTTCTTT. As protein: CAWTPTGGPEAFF. The entire variable domain, with the rest obtained from reference TRBV30 and TRBJ1-1, is as follows: SQTIHQWPATLVQPVGSPLSLECTVEGTSNPNLYWYRQAAGRGLQLLFYSVGIGQISSEVPQNLSASRPQDRQFILSSKKLLLSDSGFYLCAWTPTGGPEAFFGQGTRLTVV.

The chain joins TRBV4-3 to TRBJ2-1; D is perhaps TRBD1 (5 bases). The CDR3 has 15 residues. The germline V gene encodes CDR1 LGHNA and CDR2 YSLEER. Trimming removed 0 bases at V and 5 bases at J, with 11 bases between. The CDR3 region is CASSQDYGADNEQFF. In DNA form, the CDR3 reads TGCGCCAGCAGCCAAGATTATGGGGCCGACAATGAGCAGTTCTTC.